This T cell receptor (beta chain) was documented in a study of identical twins. This clonotype was seen ten or more times. TCRdb called the 5' RACE reads again in MiXCR, with one record for every CDR3 protein. Of 570,000 or so distinct CDR3 sequences listed, around 9.6% were seen once; the top ten hold more than 2.5%. The CDR3 loop spans 15 amino acids. V was clipped by 1 base and J by 1 base, with 11 bases between them. Germline lookup yields CDR1 MNHEY and CDR2 SVGAGI. The same sample was also studied in work on yellow fever vaccine responses in identical twins. That work adds: On the reported evidence, twins' vaccine T cell responses seemed partly convergent and partly personalized.

The sequence came from a young woman in good health. This chain uses TRBV6-5 with TRBJ2-7, with D possibly being TRBD2 (6 bases). Sequencing input: PBMCs. CDR3 sequence: CASSYFAGSSYEQYF. The CDR3 region has the DNA TGTGCCAGCAGTTACTTCGCGGGATCTTCCTACGAGCAGTACTTC.